This T cell receptor beta chain stems from a study of beta chain features in type 1 diabetes. CDR3 size: 17 residues. The V gene end was trimmed by 3 bases and the J gene end by 1 base; junction bases not matched to a gene: 9. Germline V gene lookup returns CDR1 SEHNR and CDR2 FQNEAQ (reference sequence). The whole isolated RNA underwent reverse transcription, so sequencing captured expressed TCRB transcripts. It was found that naive, central memory and regulatory T cell samples averaged approximately 3.5 million reads. This table comes from immunoSEQ multiplex PCR, and its TCRdb copy is limited to in-frame clones, with some not included. The data hold some 150,000 clones, with roughly 10% observed a single time. This clone has just a few counts. Averaging about 116 mL, one heparinised blood draw was given by each donor.

The chain joins TRBV7-9 to TRBJ2-3, with 8 bases fitting TRBD2. The TCR sequence derives from a woman aged 35 to 49 in good health. The sequencing sample was made of central memory CD4+ T cells from blood. Here the CDR3 DNA reads TGTGCCAGCAGCTTTTCTCGGGGGGGCCGGGGCACAGATACGCAGTATTTT. Translating it yields CASSFSRGGRGTDTQYF.